The sequence of this TCR beta chain was determined in a study of Ad26.COV2.S vaccination and SARS-CoV-2 variants. Broader study findings: People who got the vaccine had more spike-specific TCR breadth than people who got placebo.

Notes on this clone: The antigen is not known.

The data were produced by immunoSEQ multiplex PCR, yet TCRdb's version contains in-frame clones alone and is incomplete. The table records hundreds of thousands of clones, more than 85% of them present only once. Treatment indicated: some 20 received Ad26.COV2.S at low or high dose, single or two shots; about five received placebo; per-sample allocation not given. Samples were taken on day 63 after the first vaccine or placebo injection. V lost 0 bases, J lost 5 bases, and 6 bases lay in between. This CDR3 comprises 12 residues. Germline V gives CDR1 SGHDT, CDR2 YYEEEE. The receptor was derived from a person between 18 and 65 years old who received the Ad26.COV2.S COVID-19 vaccine or a placebo. J is TRBJ2-7 and V is TRBV5-6; the D is unclear. The material sequenced was peripheral blood, taken in a trial of Ad26.COV2.S vaccine versus placebo. In DNA, the CDR3 is TGTGCCAGCAGCTTGGATAGTAACGAGCAGTACTTC. The encoded protein is CASSLDSNEQYF.